The clone carrying this TCR beta chain was counted only a few times. Its target is unknown. One entry per CDR3 protein results from TCRdb running MiXCR on the 5' RACE reads. This table has 400,000 to 500,000 distinct CDR3 sequences, 15% to 20% appearing once. This specimen comes from a study of T-cell memory formation after mild COVID-19. V dropped 6 bases and J dropped 3; count of bases not matched to a gene: 10. The germline V gene encodes CDR1 LGHNT and CDR2 FRNRAP. CDR3 size: 16 residues. Study-wide findings and caveats: Pre-infection memory showed some responding clones, and this suggested that cross-reactive memory joined. Clones contracting across day 15 to 85 had a balanced CD4/CD8 profile; later expanding clones leaned CD4+.

Material for sequencing was PBMCs or a T cell subset sorted from them (not recorded which). This TCR came from an adult woman who had mild COVID-19 (a few samples of this study predate the infection). Cell type and time point are not known. V gene TRBV12-5 combines with J gene TRBJ1-4; 7 positions match TRBD1. CDR3 sequence reads: CASGRQGDSPNEKLFF. DNA for the CDR3: TGTGCTAGTGGCCGTCAAGGGGACAGTCCTAATGAAAAACTGTTTTTT.